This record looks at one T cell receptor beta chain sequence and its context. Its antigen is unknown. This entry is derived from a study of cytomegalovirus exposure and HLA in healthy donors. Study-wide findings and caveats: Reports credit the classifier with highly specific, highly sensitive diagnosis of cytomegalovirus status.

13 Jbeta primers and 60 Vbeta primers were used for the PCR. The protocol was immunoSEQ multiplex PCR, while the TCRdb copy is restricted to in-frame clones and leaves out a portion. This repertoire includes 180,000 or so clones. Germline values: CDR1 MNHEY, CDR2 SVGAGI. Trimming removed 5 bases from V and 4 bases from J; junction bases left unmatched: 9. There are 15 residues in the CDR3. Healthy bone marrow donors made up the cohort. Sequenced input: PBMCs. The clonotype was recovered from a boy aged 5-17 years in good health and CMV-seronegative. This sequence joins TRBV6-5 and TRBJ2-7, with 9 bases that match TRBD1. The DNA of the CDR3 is TGTGCCAGCAGTACCCCGGGACAGGGACAGTACGAGCAGTACTTC. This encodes CASSTPGQGQYEQYF.